The 10 T cell receptor beta chains presented below share a single source sample, sequenced in a study of blood T cell repertoires in COVID-19. TCRdb's table, derived via immunoSEQ multiplex PCR, lists solely in-frame clones and lacks some. Among about 400,000 clones, roughly 90% were seen once, and the ten largest hold over 2%. Sample: PBMCs or T cells enriched from blood (not recorded which). The receptor source for this set is a woman aged 40 to 49 with acute COVID-19.

The rearrangement uses TRBV7-2 and TRBJ1-5; D may be TRBD1 (6 bases). Germline V gene sequence: CDR1 SGHTA, CDR2 FQGNSA. The CDR3 extends over 16 amino acids. V shed 6 bases and J shed 6 bases, with 21 bases lying between them. The CDR3 spells CASSNIQGNAGQPQHF. The CDR3 DNA sequence: TGTGCCAGCAGTAATATACAGGGAAATGCGGGTCAGCCCCAGCATTTT.

This clone was picked up one time. V and J are TRBV6-5 and TRBJ1-2, with D possibly TRBD1 on 5 matching bases. V was pared by 7 bases and J by 5 bases, with 20 bases between. The CDR3 has 15 residues. Germline CDR1 is MNHEY and CDR2 is SVGAGI. CDR3 sequence (DNA): TGTGCCAGCAAACCCGCAATAGGGGCGGATTATGGCTACACCTTC. Translated, it gives CASKPAIGADYGYTF.

The chain recombines TRBV5-4 with TRBJ2-7; TRBD2 might be the D (6 bases). Per the germline V gene, CDR1 is SGHNT and CDR2 is YYREEE (reference sequence). The CDR3 has 13 amino acids. The ends were cut back, 0 bases at V and 5 bases at J, with 9 bases in the middle. Here the CDR3 reads CASSLGLGNEQYF. The CDR3 DNA sequence: TGTGCCAGCAGCTTGGGACTAGGAAACGAGCAGTACTTC.

The gene calls are TRBV29-1 and TRBJ1-2, with D perhaps matching TRBD1 (5 bases). V dropped 4 bases and J dropped 2 bases, with 8 bases sitting between them. This CDR3 has 12 residues. CDR1 and CDR2 (germline): SQVTM, ANQGSEA. CDR3 loop: CSVGRVNYGYTF. The CDR3 bases are TGCAGCGTTGGCAGGGTAAACTATGGCTACACCTTC.

The rearrangement uses TRBV5-1 and TRBJ1-1; the match to TRBD1 covers 9 bases. From germline, CDR1 is SGHRS and CDR2 YFSETQ. This CDR3 spans 17 amino acids. V lost 4 bases, J lost 3 bases, and 13 bases stayed unmatched. The CDR3 reads CASSQSYGTGLHTEAFF. The CDR3 nucleotides read TGCGCCAGCAGCCAGTCTTACGGGACAGGGCTTCACACTGAAGCTTTCTTT.

J is TRBJ1-1 and V is TRBV7-9; possibly TRBD1 for D (5 bases). V lost 6 bases and J 0 bases, leaving 11 bases between the germline ends. The CDR3 sequence is 14 residues long. CDR1 and CDR2 from the germline V gene are SEHNR and FQNEAQ (reference sequence). CDR3 DNA sequence: TGTGCCAGCAGTACCACAGGTTTGAACACTGAAGCTTTCTTT. This translates into CASSTTGLNTEAFF.

The V and J genes are TRBV6-5 and TRBJ2-7, with 7 nucleotides matching TRBD1. Germline CDR1 is MNHEY and CDR2 is SVGAGI. J lost 2 bases, V lost 5 bases, and 9 bases had no gene match. The CDR3 has 15 amino acids. CDR3 bases: TGTGCCAGCAGTCCTACAGGGGTCCAACCCTACGAGCAGTACTTC. Translated: CASSPTGVQPYEQYF.

The V gene is TRBV2, the J gene TRBJ1-6, with TRBD1 identical over 8 bases. Germline V CDR1 and CDR2: SNHLY, FYNNEI. CDR3 length equals 16 residues. V trimming: 5 bases; J trimming: 5 bases; junction bases outside the gene matches: 8. This CDR3 reads CASSFRGRFDNSPLHF. The CDR3 nucleotides read TGTGCCAGCAGTTTCAGGGGGCGCTTCGATAATTCACCCCTCCACTTT.

J is TRBJ2-7 and V is TRBV5-1; 12 bases are shared with TRBD2. The CDR3 loop spans 16 amino acids. Germline CDR1 SGHRS, CDR2 YFSETQ. The trim removed 0 bases at V and 7 bases at J, leaving 8 bases unmatched. The CDR3 region has the DNA TGCGCCAGCAGCTTGGTACTAGCGGGGGGACCTCTGGAGCAGTACTTC. This translates into CASSLVLAGGPLEQYF. Combining the CDR3 with reference TRBV5-1 and TRBJ2-7 gives the whole variable domain KAGVTQTPRYLIKTRGQQVTLSCSPISGHRSVSWYQQTPGQGLQFLFEYFSETQRNKGNFPGRFSGRQFSNSRSEMNVSTLELGDSALYLCASSLVLAGGPLEQYFGPGTRLTVT.

Comments on this clone: Other DNA sequences of this sample code for an identical CDR3. The rearrangement uses TRBV10-2 and TRBJ1-4, with 11 bases aligning to TRBD1. The CDR3 extends over 14 amino acids. Germline CDR1 is WSHSY and CDR2 is SAAADI. Trimming cost V 8 bases and J 6 bases; bases outside gene matches: 5. The CDR3 sequence: CASSDRGRDEKLFF. CDR3 nucleotide sequence: TGCGCCAGCTCGGACAGGGGGCGTGATGAAAAACTGTTTTTT.